One sample yielded the 30 T cell receptor beta chains listed below, sequenced in a study of T cell changes during pregnancy in multiple sclerosis. Sequencing was performed with immunoSEQ multiplex PCR; in TCRdb, only in-frame clones are kept and a portion is missing. The sample yields about 50,000 clones, 80% to 95% seen once. The specimen was CD4+ T cells from peripheral blood mononuclear cells, collected in the second trimester of pregnancy. The receptors shown here come from a female donor with multiple sclerosis, enrolled in a pregnancy study.

The V gene is TRBV30, the J gene TRBJ2-3; no firm D call. V was clipped by 3 bases and J by 8 bases, with 6 bases between them. The CDR3 has 10 amino acids. CDR1 and CDR2 from the germline V gene are GTSNPN and SVGIG (reference sequence). The CDR3 nucleotides read TGTGCCTGGAGAGGAGTTACGCAGTATTTT. It encodes CAWRGVTQYF. Together with reference TRBV30 and TRBJ2-3, the CDR3 gives the full variable domain: SQTIHQWPATLVQPVGSPLSLECTVEGTSNPNLYWYRQAAGRGLQLLFYSVGIGQISSEVPQNLSASRPQDRQFILSSKKLLLSDSGFYLCAWRGVTQYFGPGTRLTVL.

The V call is TRBV14, the J call TRBJ2-7; a weak D match, TRBD2 (5 bases). Germline-derived CDR1 and CDR2 are SGHDN and FVKESK. CDR3 length: 14 amino acids. V lost 0 bases and J 2 bases, leaving 8 bases between the germline ends. For the CDR3, the DNA is TGTGCCAGCAGCCAAGATCTGGGAGCCTACGAGCAGTACTTC. It is translated as CASSQDLGAYEQYF.

The chain employs TRBV18 and TRBJ2-7; possible D gene TRBD2, 5 bases. Trimming removed 3 bases from V and 6 bases from J, with 15 bases in between. CDR3 size: 14 residues. Germline CDR1 is KGHSH and CDR2 is LQKENI. CDR3 bases: TGTGCCAGCTCACCGAGGGCCTTCCCCCTCGAGCAGTACTTC. Translated: CASSPRAFPLEQYF.

This chain joins TRBV27 and TRBJ1-5; a possible D gene is TRBD1 (6 bases). Germline loops: CDR1 MNHEY, CDR2 SMNVEV (reference sequence). Deletions cut 8 bases from V and 1 base from J, with 15 bases between. The CDR3 extends over 15 amino acids. DNA of the CDR3: TGTGCCAGCGCCACCGGGACATCAAGCAATCAGCCCCAGCATTTT. Translated: CASATGTSSNQPQHF.

This sequence joins TRBV28 and TRBJ1-5; 10 bases are shared with TRBD1. In germline, CDR1 is MDHEN, CDR2 SYDVKM. The V and J ends lost 6 bases and 5 bases, in that order; junction bases with no gene match: 7. The CDR3 runs 15 residues. CDR3: CASSTGQGMYQPQHF. In DNA, the CDR3 is TGTGCCAGCAGCACGGGACAGGGGATGTATCAGCCCCAGCATTTT.

This chain connects TRBV23-1 to TRBJ1-5; TRBD1 is a possible D gene (5 bases). TRBV23-1 is annotated as an ORF whose role is uncertain. Trimming shortened V by 6 bases and J by 2 bases, and 17 bases separated the two germline ends. The CDR3 contains 16 residues. CDR3 protein: CASSLRVRGGNQPQHF. Written as DNA, the CDR3 is TGCGCCAGCAGCCTACGGGTTCGGGGGGGCAATCAGCCCCAGCATTTT.

The V gene is TRBV4-1, the J gene TRBJ2-5; 7 bases fit TRBD1. This CDR3 region has 15 residues. V lost 1 base, J lost 3 bases, and 5 bases stayed unmatched. CDR1 is MGHRA, CDR2 YSYEKL, per germline. The CDR3 protein is CASSQARDSKETQYF. The CDR3 DNA is TGCGCCAGCAGCCAAGCACGGGACAGCAAAGAGACCCAGTACTTC.

This rearrangement joins TRBV5-4 to TRBJ2-5; 12 positions match TRBD1. CDR1 is SGHNT and CDR2 is YYREEE in the germline V gene (reference sequence). The CDR3 covers 17 residues. Trimming at V came to 5 bases and at J to 4 bases, leaving 12 bases not matched to a gene. CDR3 sequence (DNA): TGTGCCAGCAGGCCCACCTTTGGGACAGGGGGCGGAGAGACCCAGTACTTC. It encodes CASRPTFGTGGGETQYF.

The V gene is TRBV11-1, the J gene TRBJ2-5; TRBD2 agrees at 7 bases. This CDR3 contains 13 residues. With 5 bases clipped from V and 1 base from J, the junction kept 1 base outside the gene matches. The germline V gene encodes CDR1 SGHAT and CDR2 FQDESV (reference sequence). CDR3 in amino acids: CASSRGGQETQYF. The CDR3 DNA reads TGTGCCAGCAGCCGCGGGGGCCAAGAGACCCAGTACTTC.

V is TRBV6-5 and J is TRBJ2-3, with 10 bases fitting TRBD2. This CDR3 region has 15 residues. Trimming cost V 2 bases and J 1 base; bases outside gene matches: 0. Germline V CDR1 and CDR2: MNHEY, SVGAGI. The CDR3 DNA sequence: TGTGCCAGCAGTTACCTAGCGGGGGGCACAGATACGCAGTATTTT. Amino acid sequence: CASSYLAGGTDTQYF.

The chain has TRBV11-2 and TRBJ1-6; TRBD1 is a possible D gene (5 bases). V dropped 9 bases and J dropped 7 bases, with 19 bases sitting between them. The CDR3 spans 15 residues. Germline lookup yields CDR1 SGHAT and CDR2 FQNNGV. The DNA for the CDR3 is TGTGCCAGTCTTCGGAGGGGCAACGAGAATTCACCCCTCCACTTT. Translation gives CASLRRGNENSPLHF.

The chain employs TRBV5-4 and TRBJ2-1, with 8 bases matching TRBD2. In germline, CDR1 is SGHNT, CDR2 YYREEE (reference sequence). The CDR3 loop spans 14 amino acids. J was trimmed by 5 bases and V by 3 bases; bases with no gene match: 4. CDR3 nucleotides: TGTGCCAGCAGCTCCGGGGGGGCCAACAATGAGCAGTTCTTC. As protein: CASSSGGANNEQFF. Full variable domain (outside the CDR3, taken from reference TRBV5-4 and TRBJ2-1): ETGVTQSPTHLIKTRGQQVTLRCSSQSGHNTVSWYQQALGQGPQFIFQYYREEENGRGNFPPRFSGLQFPNYSSELNVNALELDDSALYLCASSSGGANNEQFFGPGTRLTVL.

The chain recombines TRBV19 with TRBJ2-3; 7 nucleotides match TRBD1. In germline, CDR1 is LNHDA, CDR2 SQIVND (reference sequence). The length of the CDR3 is 14 residues. With V trimmed by 7 bases and J by 5 bases, 9 bases remained unmatched. The DNA for the CDR3 is TGTGCCAGTACGGCCGACAGGGTGGAAGATACGCAGTATTTT. Protein: CASTADRVEDTQYF.

The chain links TRBV29-1 to TRBJ1-4; D is undetermined. V lost 6 bases, J lost 1 base, and 9 bases lay in between. Germline V gene sequence: CDR1 SQVTM, CDR2 ANQGSEA. This CDR3 has 13 residues. The CDR3 nucleotides read TGCAGCGTAAGAGGTGTAACTAATGAAAAACTGTTTTTT. Encoded protein: CSVRGVTNEKLFF. The variable domain in full, with the rest retrieved from reference TRBV29-1 and TRBJ1-4, is SAVISQKPSRDICQRGTSLTIQCQVDSQVTMMFWYRQQPGQSLTLIATANQGSEATYESGFVIDKFPISRPNLTFSTLTVSNMSPEDSSIYLCSVRGVTNEKLFFGSGTQLSVL.

This rearrangement joins TRBV7-8 to TRBJ2-3; 8 bases fit TRBD2. Germline assignment: CDR1 SGHVS and CDR2 FQNEAQ. V gave up 4 bases and J gave up 5 bases; unmatched junction bases: 14. The CDR3 contains 17 residues. The CDR3 DNA reads TGTGCCAGCAGCTCCCCCGTTGCTAGCGGGTTTAGAGATACGCAGTATTTT. The encoded protein is CASSSPVASGFRDTQYF.

The chain couples TRBV19 to TRBJ2-7, with a tentative D call TRBD2 (6 bases). Trimming removed 5 bases at V and 2 bases at J, with 16 bases between. CDR1 and CDR2 (germline): LNHDA, SQIVND (reference sequence). CDR3 length: 15 residues. CDR3 protein: CASSAGPARAYEQYF. The CDR3 DNA reads as TGTGCCAGTAGTGCGGGGCCCGCGAGAGCCTACGAGCAGTACTTC.

This chain joins TRBV20-1 and TRBJ2-1, with 10 bases matching TRBD2. The germline gives CDR1 DFQATT, CDR2 SNEGSKA (reference sequence). The CDR3 runs 11 residues. V lost 3 bases to trimming and J lost 15 bases; unmatched junction nucleotides: 5. The CDR3 bases are TGCAGTGCTAGCCTCCGGACTAGCGGGTTCTTC. This gives the protein CSASLRTSGFF.

This clone has a single count. The chain employs TRBV27 and TRBJ1-1; no firm D call. CDR3 size: 14 residues. Germline CDR1 MNHEY, CDR2 SMNVEV (reference sequence). Trimming shortened V by 6 bases and J by 0 bases, and 11 bases separated the two germline ends. For the CDR3, the DNA is TGTGCCAGCAGCCAGATCTTTATGAACACTGAAGCTTTCTTT. This encodes CASSQIFMNTEAFF.

The V and J genes are TRBV2 and TRBJ2-3; 8 bases are a match to TRBD2. CDR1 and CDR2 from the germline V gene are SNHLY and FYNNEI. With V trimmed by 3 bases and J by 3 bases, 5 bases remained unmatched. The CDR3 sequence is 15 residues long. The CDR3 region has the DNA TGTGCCAGCAGTGAGGGGCGGGGGGCGACAGATACGCAGTATTTT. Amino acids: CASSEGRGATDTQYF. The full variable domain, rest sourced from reference TRBV2 and TRBJ2-3, is EPEVTQTPSHQVTQMGQEVILRCVPISNHLYFYWYRQILGQKVEFLVSFYNNEISEKSEIFDDQFSVERPDGSNFTLKIRSTKLEDSAMYFCASSEGRGATDTQYFGPGTRLTVL.

The chain has TRBV14 and TRBJ2-6, with no clear D. The CDR3 is 17 amino acids. V was clipped by 1 base and J by 0 bases, with 10 bases between them. Per the germline V gene, CDR1 is SGHDN and CDR2 is FVKESK. The CDR3 DNA reads TGTGCCAGCAGCCAAGTGCCGGTTACCTCTGGGGCCAACGTCCTGACTTTC. Translation gives CASSQVPVTSGANVLTF. The full variable domain, with the rest looked up from reference TRBV14 and TRBJ2-6, is EAGVTQFPSHSVIEKGQTVTLRCDPISGHDNLYWYRRVMGKEIKFLLHFVKESKQDESGMPNNRFLAERTGGTYSTLKVQPAELEDSGVYFCASSQVPVTSGANVLTFGAGSRLTVL.

This chain uses TRBV4-1 with TRBJ2-3, with TRBD2 matching 11 bases. V lost 7 bases to trimming and J lost 2 bases; unmatched junction nucleotides: 5. Per the germline V gene, CDR1 is MGHRA and CDR2 is YSYEKL. This CDR3 is 15 amino acids long. The CDR3 protein is CASTHSGRDTDTQYF. CDR3 nucleotide sequence: TGCGCCAGCACCCATAGCGGGAGGGACACAGATACGCAGTATTTT.

The chain carries TRBV5-1 and TRBJ1-1; 8 nucleotides align to TRBD1. This CDR3 is built from 14 residues. V trimming: 7 bases; J trimming: 3 bases; junction bases outside the gene matches: 8. Germline V gene sequence: CDR1 SGHRS, CDR2 YFSETQ. In DNA, the CDR3 is TGCGCCAGCGGATCACAGGGGGGGGACACTGAAGCTTTCTTT. Residues: CASGSQGGDTEAFF.

The gene calls are TRBV5-1 and TRBJ2-5; the D is unclear. The CDR3 consists of 12 residues. Germline CDR1 reads SGHRS; CDR2 reads YFSETQ. Between the trimmed V and J ends, which lost 7 bases and 4 bases, there was a span of 11 bases. Here the CDR3 reads CASGHNGETQYF. CDR3 sequence (DNA): TGCGCCAGCGGGCACAACGGAGAGACCCAGTACTTC.

This clone was found a few times. The chain combines TRBV14 with TRBJ1-1, with TRBD1 as a possible D gene (6 bases). The CDR3 totals 16 residues. Germline CDR1 and CDR2: SGHDN and FVKESK. The ends were cut back, 1 base at V and 6 bases at J, with 18 bases in the middle. The CDR3 sequence is CASSQVTGGASSEAFF. The CDR3, as DNA: TGTGCCAGCAGCCAAGTGACGGGGGGCGCTTCTTCTGAAGCTTTCTTT.

This rearrangement joins TRBV19 to TRBJ1-1; 9 bases agree with TRBD1. The CDR3 is made up of 13 amino acids. The V and J ends lost 6 bases and 10 bases, in that order; junction bases with no gene match: 9. Germline values: CDR1 LNHDA, CDR2 SQIVND (reference sequence). In nucleotides, the CDR3 is TGTGCCAGTAGGCGAGAAGACAGGGGGGGAGCTTTCTTT. Protein: CASRREDRGGAFF.

This chain connects TRBV29-1 to TRBJ2-1, with TRBD1 as a possible D gene (7 bases). CDR3 length: 14 amino acids. The V gene lost 4 bases and the J gene lost 4 bases, with 14 bases spanning the gap. Germline CDR1 SQVTM, CDR2 ANQGSEA. The CDR3: CSVVGGTVYNEQFF. The CDR3 DNA reads as TGCAGCGTTGTTGGGGGGACAGTTTACAATGAGCAGTTCTTC.

The chain is built from TRBV6-1 and TRBJ1-5; D may be TRBD1 (5 bases). The V gene's germline CDR1 is MNHNS and CDR2 SASEGT. The V and J ends lost 6 bases and 6 bases respectively, with 15 bases between them. This CDR3 comprises 14 residues. CDR3 DNA: TGTGCCAGCAGGGTAGGGGCCCTGATTCAGCCCCAGCATTTT. Residues: CASRVGALIQPQHF.

This clone has just one count. The chain joins TRBV7-9 to TRBJ2-7, with 10 positions matching TRBD1. There are 16 residues in the CDR3. J lost 5 bases, V lost 5 bases, and 12 bases had no gene match. Germline CDR1 is SEHNR and CDR2 is FQNEAQ (reference sequence). CDR3 bases: TGTGCCAGCAGCATCTTGCCGGGACAGGGGTTCAACGAGCAGTACTTC. It specifies CASSILPGQGFNEQYF.

The chain has TRBV6-6 and TRBJ1-1; 8 bases line up with TRBD1. The CDR3 sequence is 15 residues long. The germline V gene has CDR1 MNHNY and CDR2 SVGAGI (reference sequence). The V gene end was trimmed by 5 bases and the J gene end by 6 bases; junction bases not matched to a gene: 11. The CDR3 sequence: CASSPPQGASAEAFF. DNA for the CDR3: TGTGCCAGCAGTCCCCCCCAGGGGGCGAGCGCTGAAGCTTTCTTT.

J is TRBJ1-2 and V is TRBV9; tentatively, D is TRBD1 (6 bases). Deletions cut 3 bases from V and 5 bases from J, with 14 bases between. The CDR3 is 14 amino acids. CDR1 and CDR2 from the germline V gene are SGDLS and YYNGEE. The CDR3 nucleotides read TGTGCCAGCAGCGCCGACTCCAGGGGTTATGGCTACACCTTC. Its translation: CASSADSRGYGYTF.